A single sample gave rise to the 24 T cell receptor beta chains below, sequenced in a study of T cell responses to AZD1222 COVID-19 vaccine. Assay used: immunoSEQ multiplex PCR; TCRdb lists only in-frame clones, some missing. The table has 80,000 or so clones, roughly nine tenths seen once. Source: peripheral blood, taken on day 0 of AZD1222 vaccination. The receptors here all came from an adult in good health.

The chain combines TRBV30 with TRBJ1-1; D uncertain. There are 16 residues in the CDR3. Germline CDR1 GTSNPN, CDR2 SVGIG (reference sequence). Trimming pared 0 bases from V and 3 bases from J, leaving 17 bases between. The CDR3 bases are TGTGCCTGGAGTGTAAGAAATTCCGCAGGAGACACTGAAGCTTTCTTT. It encodes CAWSVRNSAGDTEAFF.

This chain uses TRBV4-3 with TRBJ2-7; 8 bases map to TRBD1. The CDR3 has 15 amino acids. Germline loops: CDR1 LGHNA, CDR2 YSLEER. The V and J ends lost 1 base and 0 bases, in that order; junction bases with no gene match: 2. The CDR3 loop reads CASSQGGQGSYEQYF. DNA of the CDR3: TGCGCCAGCAGCCAAGGTGGACAGGGCTCCTACGAGCAGTACTTC.

This clone occurred a few times. The chain joins TRBV30 to TRBJ2-1; D might be TRBD1 (6 bases). The CDR3 is made up of 14 amino acids. The germline V gene encodes CDR1 GTSNPN and CDR2 SVGIG (reference sequence). Trimming left V 1 base short and J 3 bases short, with 10 bases between. This CDR3 is CAWSEDRNYNEQFF. The CDR3, as DNA: TGTGCCTGGAGTGAGGACAGAAACTACAATGAGCAGTTCTTC. The full variable domain, with the rest looked up from reference TRBV30 and TRBJ2-1, is SQTIHQWPATLVQPVGSPLSLECTVEGTSNPNLYWYRQAAGRGLQLLFYSVGIGQISSEVPQNLSASRPQDRQFILSSKKLLLSDSGFYLCAWSEDRNYNEQFFGPGTRLTVL.

Written as DNA, the CDR3 is TGTGCCAGCAGTACGGACAGGGGGCAGCCCCAGCATTTT. Encoded protein: CASSTDRGQPQHF. V usage is TRBV6-5 and J usage is TRBJ1-5; 10 nucleotides align to TRBD1. V lost 5 bases and J lost 7; bases outside the gene matches: 2. This CDR3 has 13 residues. In germline, CDR1 is MNHEY, CDR2 SVGAGI.

The sample holds one count of this clone. The chain joins TRBV9 to TRBJ2-1; 8 bases match TRBD2. Trimming at V came to 4 bases and at J to 4 bases, leaving 7 bases not matched to a gene. The CDR3 has 15 amino acids. Per the germline V gene, CDR1 is SGDLS and CDR2 is YYNGEE. DNA for the CDR3: TGTGCCAGCAGCCCTAGCGGGCTCCCTTACAATGAGCAGTTCTTC. Amino acids: CASSPSGLPYNEQFF. The whole variable domain, remainder taken from reference TRBV9 and TRBJ2-1, is DSGVTQTPKHLITATGQRVTLRCSPRSGDLSVYWYQQSLDQGLQFLIQYYNGEERAKGNILERFSAQQFPDLHSELNLSSLELGDSALYFCASSPSGLPYNEQFFGPGTRLTVL.

The sample holds one count of this clone. The rearrangement joins TRBV7-3 to TRBJ1-1; a weak D match, TRBD1 (5 bases). The CDR3 spans 14 residues. Trimming took off 1 base at V and 7 bases at J, with 13 bases between the two ends. Germline values: CDR1 SGHTA, CDR2 FQGTGA. The CDR3 is CASSLREGTDEAFF. The CDR3 DNA reads as TGTGCCAGCAGCTTAAGGGAGGGGACCGATGAAGCTTTCTTT.

V is TRBV6-5 and J is TRBJ2-1, with 7 bases fitting TRBD1. The CDR3 is 14 amino acids. The ends lost 8 bases at V and 7 bases at J; junction bases unmatched: 11. The germline V gene has CDR1 MNHEY and CDR2 SVGAGI. The CDR3 DNA reads TGTGCCAGCGCTAACTCCGGGACAGTTAATGAGCAGTTCTTC. It is translated as CASANSGTVNEQFF.

The V gene is TRBV6-5, the J gene TRBJ1-5; D gene ambiguous. The V end was cut by 5 bases, the J end by 0 bases, with 11 bases between. The CDR3 totals 15 residues. The germline gives CDR1 MNHEY, CDR2 SVGAGI. The CDR3 nucleotides are TGTGCCAGCAGTCGGTTGACTAATAGCAATCAGCCCCAGCATTTT. Encoded protein: CASSRLTNSNQPQHF.

V and J are TRBV5-8 and TRBJ1-3; D is possibly TRBD1 (6 bases). The V end was cut by 4 bases, the J end by 0 bases, with 14 bases between. The CDR3 length is 16 residues. Germline V gives CDR1 SGHTS, CDR2 YDEGEE. CDR3 protein: CASSRRQVSSGNTIYF. Here the CDR3 DNA reads TGTGCCAGCAGCCGTCGACAGGTGTCCTCTGGAAACACCATATATTTT.

V gene TRBV27 combines with J gene TRBJ1-5; unclear D gene. This CDR3 is built from 13 residues. CDR1 is MNHEY, CDR2 SMNVEV, per germline (reference sequence). V dropped 8 bases and J dropped 3 bases, with 11 bases sitting between them. CDR3 loop: CASRSRHNQPQHF. CDR3 in DNA: TGTGCCAGCCGTTCCAGGCACAATCAGCCCCAGCATTTT.

This clone was recorded a few times. The chain uses TRBV19 and TRBJ2-7; the D is unclear. Deletions cut 4 bases from V and 3 bases from J, with 7 bases between. Germline CDR1 is LNHDA and CDR2 is SQIVND (reference sequence). This CDR3 is built from 12 residues. CDR3 sequence reads: CASSKGLYEQYF. The CDR3 nucleotides are TGTGCCAGTAGTAAGGGCCTCTACGAGCAGTACTTC.

This clone was counted once. The rearrangement uses TRBV19 and TRBJ1-6; D gene unclear. V shed 7 bases and J shed 13 bases, with 20 bases lying between them. The CDR3 spans 14 residues. Germline CDR1 is LNHDA and CDR2 is SQIVND (reference sequence). This CDR3 reads CASMPGLPPSPLHF. CDR3 nucleotide sequence: TGTGCCAGTATGCCAGGACTACCCCCATCGCCCCTCCACTTT.

This clone was seen only a few times. The rearrangement links TRBV2 to TRBJ1-5; D remains unclear. This CDR3 has 14 amino acids. CDR1 and CDR2 from the germline V gene are SNHLY and FYNNEI. Trimming left V 4 bases short and J 7 bases short, with 14 bases between. The CDR3 here is CASSGAIEEQPQHF. CDR3 coding DNA: TGTGCCAGCAGTGGTGCTATTGAGGAGCAGCCCCAGCATTTT. The complete variable domain, with remaining parts taken from reference TRBV2 and TRBJ1-5, reads EPEVTQTPSHQVTQMGQEVILRCVPISNHLYFYWYRQILGQKVEFLVSFYNNEISEKSEIFDDQFSVERPDGSNFTLKIRSTKLEDSAMYFCASSGAIEEQPQHFGDGTRLSIL.

The V call is TRBV7-9, the J call TRBJ2-1; TRBD2 agrees at 9 bases. The germline CDR1 and CDR2 sequences are SEHNR and FQNEAQ (reference sequence). J gave up 4 bases and V 5 bases, and 6 bases lay outside the gene matches. This CDR3 comprises 15 residues. DNA for the CDR3: TGTGCCAGCAGCCCGACTAGCGGATGGTACAATGAGCAGTTCTTC. Its protein product is CASSPTSGWYNEQFF.

J is TRBJ1-2 and V is TRBV6-5; the match to TRBD1 covers 9 bases. With 7 bases clipped from V and 10 bases from J, the junction kept 13 bases outside the gene matches. Germline V CDR1 and CDR2: MNHEY, SVGAGI. The CDR3 length is 14 residues. The CDR3 DNA sequence: TGTGCCAGCATCCGGGCGGCACAGGGGGCTGTCTACACCTTC. Its protein product is CASIRAAQGAVYTF.

V usage is TRBV18 and J usage is TRBJ2-4; 7 bases map to TRBD1. This CDR3 spans 15 amino acids. Germline trimming cut 2 bases from V and 3 bases from J; bases unmatched to any gene: 4. Germline loops: CDR1 KGHSH, CDR2 LQKENI. The CDR3: CASSPSGQVKNIQYF. CDR3 sequence (DNA): TGTGCCAGCTCACCATCAGGACAGGTCAAAAACATTCAGTACTTC.

V gene TRBV21-1 combines with J gene TRBJ2-7; TRBD2, the D gene given by the table, was not confirmed from the DNA. TRBV21-1 is designated a pseudogene. This CDR3 is built from 17 residues. Here the CDR3 reads CASSKRHSGRRMNEQYF. The CDR3 region has the DNA TGTGCCAGCAGCAAACGCCATAGCGGGAGGAGAATGAACGAGCAGTACTTC.

V usage is TRBV6-5 and J usage is TRBJ1-6; 10 nucleotides match TRBD1. The junction had 5 bases not matched to a gene; V was cut back by 2 bases and J by 10 bases. The CDR3 consists of 15 residues. Germline-derived CDR1 and CDR2 are MNHEY and SVGAGI. The CDR3 here is CASSYRDRGGSPLHF. CDR3 DNA: TGTGCCAGCAGTTACCGGGACAGGGGAGGCTCACCCCTCCACTTT.

The gene calls are TRBV15 and TRBJ2-7, with unresolved D. V lost 0 bases, J lost 3 bases, and 15 bases lay in between. CDR1 and CDR2 from the germline V gene are LNHNV and YYDKDF (reference sequence). The CDR3 runs to 16 residues. CDR3 protein: CATSRDTLRFGYEQYF. In DNA, the CDR3 is TGTGCCACCAGCAGAGACACCCTCAGATTCGGCTACGAGCAGTACTTC.

The chain links TRBV30 to TRBJ1-3; D is unresolved. There are 13 residues in the CDR3. Germline V gene sequence: CDR1 GTSNPN, CDR2 SVGIG (reference sequence). V lost 3 bases and J lost 1, with 7 bases in between. In DNA, the CDR3 is TGTGCCTGGAGCGTCGGGTCTGGAAACACCATATATTTT. This encodes CAWSVGSGNTIYF.

This clone was seen a few times. This chain uses TRBV14 with TRBJ1-1; D unresolved. The V end was cut by 1 base, the J end by 2 bases, with 5 bases between. In germline, CDR1 is SGHDN, CDR2 FVKESK. The CDR3 length is 13 residues. CDR3 DNA sequence: TGTGCCAGCAGCCAAGGGGCCAACACTGAAGCTTTCTTT. Translation: CASSQGANTEAFF.

The chain carries TRBV7-9 and TRBJ1-5, with a tentative D call TRBD1 (5 bases). Germline CDR1 and CDR2: SEHNR and FQNEAQ (reference sequence). This CDR3 is built from 15 residues. V lost 4 bases to trimming and J lost 1 base, with 11 bases between them. This CDR3 is CASSSREVSNQPQHF. The CDR3 DNA reads TGTGCCAGCAGCTCCAGGGAGGTGAGCAATCAGCCCCAGCATTTT. Variable domain in full (rest from reference TRBV7-9 and TRBJ1-5): DTGVSQNPRHKITKRGQNVTFRCDPISEHNRLYWYRQTLGQGPEFLTYFQNEAQLEKSRLLSDRFSAERPKGSFSTLEIQRTEQGDSAMYLCASSSREVSNQPQHFGDGTRLSIL.

The chain joins TRBV6-4 to TRBJ2-3; 11 nucleotides agree with TRBD1. CDR1 and CDR2 from the germline V gene are MRHNA and SNTAGT. The CDR3 is 14 amino acids. V shed 10 bases and J 2 bases; nucleotides not matched to a gene: 5. The CDR3 coding sequence is TGTGCCACCAAGGACAGGGGGCACACAGATACGCAGTATTTT. Translated, it gives CATKDRGHTDTQYF.

This sequence joins TRBV7-8 and TRBJ1-2, with D perhaps TRBD1 (5 bases). This CDR3 spans 12 amino acids. Germline values: CDR1 SGHVS, CDR2 FQNEAQ. With 5 bases removed from V and 10 bases from J, the gap between germline ends came to 14 bases. DNA of the CDR3: TGTGCCAGCAGCCCCCGGGGACGGTCCTACACCTTC. It yields the protein CASSPRGRSYTF.